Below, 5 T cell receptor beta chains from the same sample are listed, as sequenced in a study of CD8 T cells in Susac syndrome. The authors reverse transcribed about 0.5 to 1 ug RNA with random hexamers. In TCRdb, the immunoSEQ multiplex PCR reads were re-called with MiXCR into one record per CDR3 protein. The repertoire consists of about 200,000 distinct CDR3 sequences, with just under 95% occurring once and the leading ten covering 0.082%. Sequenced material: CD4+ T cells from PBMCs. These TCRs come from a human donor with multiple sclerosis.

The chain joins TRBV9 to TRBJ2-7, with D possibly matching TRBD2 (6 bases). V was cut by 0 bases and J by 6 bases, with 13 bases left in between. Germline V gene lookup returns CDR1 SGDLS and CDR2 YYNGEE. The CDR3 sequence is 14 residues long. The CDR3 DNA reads TGTGCCAGCAGCGTAGAGGCGGAGGGGTCCGAGCAGTACTTC. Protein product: CASSVEAEGSEQYF.

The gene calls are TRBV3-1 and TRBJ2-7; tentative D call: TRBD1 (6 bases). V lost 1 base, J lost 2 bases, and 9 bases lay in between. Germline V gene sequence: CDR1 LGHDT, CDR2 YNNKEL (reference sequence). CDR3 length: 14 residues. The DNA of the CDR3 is TGTGCCAGCAGCCAAGTAAGGACAGCCTACGAGCAGTACTTC. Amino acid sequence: CASSQVRTAYEQYF.

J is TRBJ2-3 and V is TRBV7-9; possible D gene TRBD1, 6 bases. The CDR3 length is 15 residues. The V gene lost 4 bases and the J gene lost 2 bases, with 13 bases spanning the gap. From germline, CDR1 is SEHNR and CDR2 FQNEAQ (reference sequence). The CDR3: CASSSGQTLTDTQYF. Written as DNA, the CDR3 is TGTGCCAGCAGCTCAGGACAGACCCTCACAGATACGCAGTATTTT.

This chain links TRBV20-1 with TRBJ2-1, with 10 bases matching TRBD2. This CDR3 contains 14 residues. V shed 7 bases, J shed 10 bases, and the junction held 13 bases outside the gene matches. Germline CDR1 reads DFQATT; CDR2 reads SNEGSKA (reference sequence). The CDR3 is CSVSLAGRQTEQFF. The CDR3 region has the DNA TGCAGTGTCTCACTAGCGGGGCGACAGACGGAGCAGTTCTTC.

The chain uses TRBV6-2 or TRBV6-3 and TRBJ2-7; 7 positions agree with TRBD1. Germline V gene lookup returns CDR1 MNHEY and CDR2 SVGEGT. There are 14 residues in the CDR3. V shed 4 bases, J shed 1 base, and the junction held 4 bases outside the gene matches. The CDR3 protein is CASSSGTASYEQYV. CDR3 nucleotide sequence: TGTGCCAGCAGTTCTGGGACAGCGTCCTACGAGCAGTACGTC.